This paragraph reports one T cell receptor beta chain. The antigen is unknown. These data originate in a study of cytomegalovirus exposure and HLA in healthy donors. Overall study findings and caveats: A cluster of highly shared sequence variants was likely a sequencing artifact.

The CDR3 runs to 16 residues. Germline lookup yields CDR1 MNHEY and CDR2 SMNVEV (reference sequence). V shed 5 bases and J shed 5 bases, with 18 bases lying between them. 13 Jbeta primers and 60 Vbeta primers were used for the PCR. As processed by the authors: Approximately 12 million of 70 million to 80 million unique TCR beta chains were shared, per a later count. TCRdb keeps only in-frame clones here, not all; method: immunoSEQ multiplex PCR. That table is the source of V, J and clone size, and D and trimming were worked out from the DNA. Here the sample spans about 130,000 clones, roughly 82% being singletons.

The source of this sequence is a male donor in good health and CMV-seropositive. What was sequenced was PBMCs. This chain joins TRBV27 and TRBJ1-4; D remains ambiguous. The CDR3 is CASSPRHAETNEKLFF. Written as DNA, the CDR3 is TGTGCCAGCAGTCCCCGGCATGCGGAAACCAATGAAAAACTGTTTTTT.